These T cell receptor beta chains were read from a single sample in a study of vaccination and CD4 T cells after COVID-19. The antigens of these receptors remain unknown. TCRdb ran MiXCR on the PCR reads and lists one entry per CDR3 protein. The sample consists of around 12,000 distinct CDR3 sequences, around 41% of them appearing once. The sample in question was CD4+ T cells from blood, cultured in vitro, obtained after SARS-CoV-2 vaccination. The receptor set was obtained from a human donor who had recovered from COVID-19. Each CDR3 is given with its conserved first and last residue. The D gene is left open where the match is weak. Clone size is shown for a subset of rows, as once, few, many or a class of expanded clone.

D	V	J	length	size	DNA	CDR3
TRBD2	TRBV4-3	TRBJ2-1	15	.	TGCGCCAGCAGCCAAGGGGAGAGAAAGCGGGACGAGCAGTTCTTC	CASSQGERKRDEQFF
TRBD2	TRBV19	TRBJ2-2	16	.	TGTGCCAGTAGTATACGACTAGCGGTAAACACCGGGGAGCTGTTTTTT	CASSIRLAVNTGELFF
.	TRBV18	TRBJ2-5	12	.	TGTGCCAGCTCACCACCCGCGAAGACCCAGTACTTC	CASSPPAKTQYF
.	TRBV20-1	TRBJ2-7	13	few	TGCAGTGCTAGAGATCTCCAGGGCCACGAGCAGTACTTC	CSARDLQGHEQYF
TRBD1	TRBV28	TRBJ1-5	17	.	TGTGCCAGCAGTTCCCCTCACGACAGGGGTGGCAATCAGCCCCAGCATTTT	CASSSPHDRGGNQPQHF
.	TRBV6-5	TRBJ2-5	17	few	TGTGCCAGCAGTTACTGGGGACGGGGTGGTTCGCGGGAGACCCAGTACTTC	CASSYWGRGGSRETQYF
TRBD1	TRBV20-1	TRBJ1-2	12	few	TGCAGTGCTGGGGGACAGAACTATGGCTACACCTTC	CSAGGQNYGYTF
.	TRBV7-3	TRBJ2-3	13	.	TGTGCCAGCAGCTTAACGGCGGGCGATACGCAGTATTTT	CASSLTAGDTQYF
.	TRBV7-2	TRBJ2-2	18	.	TGTGCCAGCAGCCCGGAGGGGGGGCGATTGCGTATCACCGGGGAGCTGTTTTTT	CASSPEGGRLRITGELFF
.	TRBV7-2	TRBJ1-2	14	.	TGTGCCAGCAGCTTAATCGGCCGGTCAGATGGCTACACCTTC	CASSLIGRSDGYTF
.	TRBV20-1	TRBJ1-5	15	.	TGCAGTGCTAGAGTATGGGGTTATAGCAATCAGCCCCAGCATTTT	CSARVWGYSNQPQHF
.	TRBV20-1	TRBJ2-7	13	few	TGCAGTGCTAGAGTCGGCAATACCTACGAGCAGTACTTC	CSARVGNTYEQYF
TRBD1	TRBV28	TRBJ2-7	14	.	TGTGCCAGCACCCGATTGGGACAGGGGGGCGAGCAGTACTTC	CASTRLGQGGEQYF
TRBD1	TRBV20-1	TRBJ1-2	12	.	TGCAGTGCCCAGGACAGGGGCAGGGGCCACACCTTC	CSAQDRGRGHTF
.	TRBV7-8	TRBJ2-7	14	.	TGTGCCAGCAGCTTAGTTAGACAGTCCTACGAGCAGTACTTC	CASSLVRQSYEQYF
.	TRBV20-1	TRBJ1-2	12	few	TGCAGTGCGCGACCTGGGCCGTATGGCTACACCTTC	CSARPGPYGYTF
TRBD1	TRBV19	TRBJ1-2	14	few	TGTGCCAGTAGCCTGACAGGGGTAAACTATGGCTACACCTTC	CASSLTGVNYGYTF
TRBD1	TRBV7-2	TRBJ1-5	14	.	TGTGCCAGCAGCCGGACAGGGAATGGTCAGCCCCAGCATTTT	CASSRTGNGQPQHF
.	TRBV7-9	TRBJ1-2	13	.	TGTGCCACCAGCTTCCGTACGAACTATGGCTACACCTTC	CATSFRTNYGYTF